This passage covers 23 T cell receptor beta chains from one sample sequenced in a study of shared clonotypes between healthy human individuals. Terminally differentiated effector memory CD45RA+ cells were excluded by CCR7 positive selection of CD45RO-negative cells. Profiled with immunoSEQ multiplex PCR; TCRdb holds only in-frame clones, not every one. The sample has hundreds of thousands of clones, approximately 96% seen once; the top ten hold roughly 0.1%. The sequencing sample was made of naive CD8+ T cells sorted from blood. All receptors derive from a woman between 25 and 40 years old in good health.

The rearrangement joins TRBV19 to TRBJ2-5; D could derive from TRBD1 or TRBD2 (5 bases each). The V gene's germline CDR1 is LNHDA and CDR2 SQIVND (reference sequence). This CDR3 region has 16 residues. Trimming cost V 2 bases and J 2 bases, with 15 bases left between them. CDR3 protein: CASSIWGLREQETQYF. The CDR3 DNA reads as TGTGCCAGTAGTATATGGGGGTTGAGGGAGCAAGAGACCCAGTACTTC.

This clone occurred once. The CDR3 region has the DNA TGCAGTACAAGCACAGATACGCAGTATTTT. Amino acids: CSTSTDTQYF. The chain has TRBV20-1 and TRBJ2-3; the D is unclear. The CDR3 contains 10 residues. V shed 8 bases and J shed 0 bases, with 3 bases lying between them. Per the germline V gene, CDR1 is DFQATT and CDR2 is SNEGSKA (reference sequence).

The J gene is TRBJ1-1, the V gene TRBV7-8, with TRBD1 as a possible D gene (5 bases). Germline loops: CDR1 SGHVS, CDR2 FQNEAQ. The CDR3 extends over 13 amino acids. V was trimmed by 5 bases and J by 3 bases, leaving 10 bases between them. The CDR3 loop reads CASSPGTDTEAFF. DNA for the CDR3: TGTGCCAGCAGCCCTGGGACGGACACTGAAGCTTTCTTT.

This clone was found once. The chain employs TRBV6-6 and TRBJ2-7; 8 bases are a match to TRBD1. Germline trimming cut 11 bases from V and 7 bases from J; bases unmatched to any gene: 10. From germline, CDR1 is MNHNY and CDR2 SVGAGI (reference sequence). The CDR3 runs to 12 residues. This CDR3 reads CAAGQVVGEQYF. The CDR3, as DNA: TGTGCCGCGGGACAGGTTGTGGGAGAGCAGTACTTC.

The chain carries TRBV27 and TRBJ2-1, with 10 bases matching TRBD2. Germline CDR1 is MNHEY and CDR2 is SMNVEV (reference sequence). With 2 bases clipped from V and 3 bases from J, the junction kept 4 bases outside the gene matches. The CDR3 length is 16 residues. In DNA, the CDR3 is TGTGCCAGCAGTTTAGGGCTAGCGGGGGACTACAATGAGCAGTTCTTC. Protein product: CASSLGLAGDYNEQFF.

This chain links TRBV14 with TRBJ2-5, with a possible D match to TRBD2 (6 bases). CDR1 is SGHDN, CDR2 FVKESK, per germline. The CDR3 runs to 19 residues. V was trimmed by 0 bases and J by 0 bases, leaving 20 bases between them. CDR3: CASSQDGGSLGGNQETQYF. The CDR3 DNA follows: TGTGCCAGCAGCCAAGATGGCGGCTCTTTAGGCGGGAACCAAGAGACCCAGTACTTC.

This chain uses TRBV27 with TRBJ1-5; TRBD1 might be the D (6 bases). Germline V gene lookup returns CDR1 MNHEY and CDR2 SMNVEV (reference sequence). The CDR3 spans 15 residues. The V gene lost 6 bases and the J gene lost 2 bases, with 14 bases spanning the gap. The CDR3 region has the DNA TGTGCCAGCAGACCAGGGGCCTGGGGCAATCAGCCCCAGCATTTT. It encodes CASRPGAWGNQPQHF.

The CDR3 region is CASSIRGRETQYF. CDR3 bases: TGTGCCAGCAGTATTAGGGGGAGAGAGACCCAGTACTTC. The V call is TRBV7-8, the J call TRBJ2-5, with a weak D call TRBD1 (6 bases). V shed 6 bases and J shed 4 bases, with 12 bases lying between them. The CDR3 loop spans 13 amino acids. The germline V gene encodes CDR1 SGHVS and CDR2 FQNEAQ.

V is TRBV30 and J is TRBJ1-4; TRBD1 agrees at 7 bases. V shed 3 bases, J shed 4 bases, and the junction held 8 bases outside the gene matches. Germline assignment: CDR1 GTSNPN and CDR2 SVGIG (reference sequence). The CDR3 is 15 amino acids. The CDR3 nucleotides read TGTGCCTGGAGGCCAAAGACAGGGAGTAATGAAAAACTGTTTTTT. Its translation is CAWRPKTGSNEKLFF.

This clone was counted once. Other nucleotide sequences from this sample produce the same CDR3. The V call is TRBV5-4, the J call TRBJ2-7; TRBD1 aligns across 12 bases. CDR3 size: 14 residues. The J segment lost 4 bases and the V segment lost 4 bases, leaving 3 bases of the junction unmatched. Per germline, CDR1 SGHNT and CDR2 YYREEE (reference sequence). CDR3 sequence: CASSGDRGPYEQYF. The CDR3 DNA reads TGTGCCAGCAGCGGGGACAGGGGGCCATACGAGCAGTACTTC.

The CDR3, as DNA: TGCAGCGCCGGCGGGGGAAGCAATCAGCCCCAGCATTTT. Translating it yields CSAGGGSNQPQHF. This chain uses TRBV29-1 with TRBJ1-5; a possible D gene is TRBD1 (5 bases). Trimming pared 7 bases from V and 1 base from J, leaving 11 bases between. CDR1 is SQVTM, CDR2 ANQGSEA, per germline. The CDR3 loop spans 13 amino acids.

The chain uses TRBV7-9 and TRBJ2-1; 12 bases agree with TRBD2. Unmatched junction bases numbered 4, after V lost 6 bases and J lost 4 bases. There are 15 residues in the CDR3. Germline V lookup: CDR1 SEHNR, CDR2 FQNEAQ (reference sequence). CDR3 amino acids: CASRELAGGYNEQFF. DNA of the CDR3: TGTGCCAGCAGAGAACTAGCGGGGGGTTACAATGAGCAGTTCTTC.

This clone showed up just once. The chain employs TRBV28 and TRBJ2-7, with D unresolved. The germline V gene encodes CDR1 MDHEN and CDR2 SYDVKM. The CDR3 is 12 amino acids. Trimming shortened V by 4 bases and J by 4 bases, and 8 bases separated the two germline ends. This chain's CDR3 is CASSYWGYEQYF. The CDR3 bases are TGTGCCAGCAGTTACTGGGGATACGAGCAGTACTTC. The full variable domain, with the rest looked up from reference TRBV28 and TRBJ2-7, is DVKVTQSSRYLVKRTGEKVFLECVQDMDHENMFWYRQDPGLGLRLIYFSYDVKMKEKGDIPEGYSVSREKKERFSLILESASTNQTSMYLCASSYWGYEQYFGPGTRLTVT.

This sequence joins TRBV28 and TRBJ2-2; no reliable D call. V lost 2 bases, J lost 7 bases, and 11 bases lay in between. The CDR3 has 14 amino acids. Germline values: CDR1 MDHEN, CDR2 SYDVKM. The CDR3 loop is CASSLTRGGGELFF. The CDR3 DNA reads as TGTGCCAGCAGTTTAACCCGCGGCGGCGGGGAGCTGTTTTTT.

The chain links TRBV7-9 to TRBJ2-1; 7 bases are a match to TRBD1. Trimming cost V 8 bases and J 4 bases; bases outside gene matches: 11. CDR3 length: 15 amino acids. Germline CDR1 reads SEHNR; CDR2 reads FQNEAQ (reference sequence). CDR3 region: CASELPQGSYNEQFF. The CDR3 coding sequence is TGTGCCAGCGAATTGCCACAGGGGTCATACAATGAGCAGTTCTTC.

The chain's CDR3 is CASSLDRGISYEQYF. In DNA, the CDR3 is TGCGCCAGCAGCTTGGACAGGGGCATCTCCTACGAGCAGTACTTC. V and J are TRBV5-1 and TRBJ2-7, with 7 bases lining up with TRBD1. Germline V gene sequence: CDR1 SGHRS, CDR2 YFSETQ. The CDR3 has 15 residues. V shed 0 bases and J 0 bases; nucleotides not matched to a gene: 3. Supplemented by reference TRBV5-1 and TRBJ2-7, the full variable domain reads KAGVTQTPRYLIKTRGQQVTLSCSPISGHRSVSWYQQTPGQGLQFLFEYFSETQRNKGNFPGRFSGRQFSNSRSEMNVSTLELGDSALYLCASSLDRGISYEQYFGPGTRLTVT.

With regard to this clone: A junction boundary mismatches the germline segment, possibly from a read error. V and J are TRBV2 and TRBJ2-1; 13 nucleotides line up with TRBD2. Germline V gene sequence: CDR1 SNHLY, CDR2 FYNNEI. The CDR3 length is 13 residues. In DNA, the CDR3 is TGTGCCAGCAGTCGGACTAGCGGGAGTCGAAGACTCTTC. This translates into CASSRTSGSRRLF. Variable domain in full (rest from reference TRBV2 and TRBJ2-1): EPEVTQTPSHQVTQMGQEVILRCVPISNHLYFYWYRQILGQKVEFLVSFYNNEISEKSEIFDDQFSVERPDGSNFTLKIRSTKLEDSAMYFCASSRTSGSRRLFGPGTRLTVL.

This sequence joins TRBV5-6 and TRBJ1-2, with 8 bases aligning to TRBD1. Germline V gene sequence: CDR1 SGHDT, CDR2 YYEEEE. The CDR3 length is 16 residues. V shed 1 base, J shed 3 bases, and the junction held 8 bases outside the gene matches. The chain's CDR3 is CASSLSGAGGHYGYTF. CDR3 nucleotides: TGTGCCAGCAGCTTGAGCGGGGCAGGGGGCCACTATGGCTACACCTTC.

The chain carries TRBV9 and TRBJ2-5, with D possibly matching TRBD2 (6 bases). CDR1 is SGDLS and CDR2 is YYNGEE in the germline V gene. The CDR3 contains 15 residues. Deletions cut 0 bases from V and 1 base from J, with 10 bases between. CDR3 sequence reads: CASSVARAGQETQYF. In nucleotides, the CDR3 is TGTGCCAGCAGCGTAGCTCGAGCGGGCCAAGAGACCCAGTACTTC.

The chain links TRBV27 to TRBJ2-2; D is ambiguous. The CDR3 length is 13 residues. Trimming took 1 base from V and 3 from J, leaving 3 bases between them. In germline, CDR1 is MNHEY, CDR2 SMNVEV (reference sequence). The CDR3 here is CASSLFHTGELFF. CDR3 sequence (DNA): TGTGCCAGCAGTTTATTTCACACCGGGGAGCTGTTTTTT.

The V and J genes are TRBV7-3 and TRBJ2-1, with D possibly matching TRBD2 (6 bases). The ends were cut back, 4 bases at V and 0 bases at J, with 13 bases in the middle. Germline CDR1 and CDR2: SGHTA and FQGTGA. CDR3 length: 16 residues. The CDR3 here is CASSSLLAPSYNEQFF. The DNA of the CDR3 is TGTGCCAGCAGCTCCTTGCTAGCGCCCTCCTACAATGAGCAGTTCTTC.

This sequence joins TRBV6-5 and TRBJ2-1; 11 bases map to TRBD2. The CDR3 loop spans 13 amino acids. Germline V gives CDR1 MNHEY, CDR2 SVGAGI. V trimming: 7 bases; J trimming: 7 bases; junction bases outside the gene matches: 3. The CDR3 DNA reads TGTGCCAGCACAACTAGCGGGAGTAATGAGCAGTTCTTC. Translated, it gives CASTTSGSNEQFF.

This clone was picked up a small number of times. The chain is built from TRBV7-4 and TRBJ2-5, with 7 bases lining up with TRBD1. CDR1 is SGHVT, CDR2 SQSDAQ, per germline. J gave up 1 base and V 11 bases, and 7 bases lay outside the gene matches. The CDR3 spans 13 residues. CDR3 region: CAPRQGTQETQYF. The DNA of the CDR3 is TGTGCCCCTCGACAGGGAACCCAAGAGACCCAGTACTTC.